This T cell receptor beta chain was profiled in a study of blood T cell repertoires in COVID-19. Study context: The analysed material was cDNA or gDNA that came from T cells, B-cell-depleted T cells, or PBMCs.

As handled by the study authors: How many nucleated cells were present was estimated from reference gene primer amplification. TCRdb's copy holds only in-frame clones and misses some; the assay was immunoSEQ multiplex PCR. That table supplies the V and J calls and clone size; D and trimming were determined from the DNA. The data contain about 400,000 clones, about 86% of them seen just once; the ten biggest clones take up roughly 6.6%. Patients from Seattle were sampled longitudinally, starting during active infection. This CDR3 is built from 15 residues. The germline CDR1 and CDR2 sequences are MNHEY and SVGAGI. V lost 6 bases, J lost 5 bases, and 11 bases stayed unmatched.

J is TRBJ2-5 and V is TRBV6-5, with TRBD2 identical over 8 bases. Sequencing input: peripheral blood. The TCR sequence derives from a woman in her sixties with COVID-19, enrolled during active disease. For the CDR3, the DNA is TGTGCCAGCAGACTTCATAGCGGGGAACGGGAGACCCAGTACTTC. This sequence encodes CASRLHSGERETQYF.